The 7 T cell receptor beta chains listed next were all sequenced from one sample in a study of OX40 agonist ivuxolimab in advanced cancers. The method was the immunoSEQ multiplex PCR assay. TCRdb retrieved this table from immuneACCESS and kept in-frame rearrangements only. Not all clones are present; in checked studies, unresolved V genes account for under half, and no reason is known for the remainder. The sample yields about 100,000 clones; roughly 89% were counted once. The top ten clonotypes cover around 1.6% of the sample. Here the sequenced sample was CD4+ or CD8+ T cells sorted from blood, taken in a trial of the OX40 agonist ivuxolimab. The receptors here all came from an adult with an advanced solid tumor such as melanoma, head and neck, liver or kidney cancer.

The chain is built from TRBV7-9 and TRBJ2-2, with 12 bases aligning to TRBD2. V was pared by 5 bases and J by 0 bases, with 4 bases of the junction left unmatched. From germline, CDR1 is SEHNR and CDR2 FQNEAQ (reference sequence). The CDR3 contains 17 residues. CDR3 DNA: TGTGCCAGCAGCCGACTAGCGGGAGCATCGAACACCGGGGAGCTGTTTTTT. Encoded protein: CASSRLAGASNTGELFF. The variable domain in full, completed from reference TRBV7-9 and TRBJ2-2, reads DTGVSQNPRHKITKRGQNVTFRCDPISEHNRLYWYRQTLGQGPEFLTYFQNEAQLEKSRLLSDRFSAERPKGSFSTLEIQRTEQGDSAMYLCASSRLAGASNTGELFFGEGSRLTVL.

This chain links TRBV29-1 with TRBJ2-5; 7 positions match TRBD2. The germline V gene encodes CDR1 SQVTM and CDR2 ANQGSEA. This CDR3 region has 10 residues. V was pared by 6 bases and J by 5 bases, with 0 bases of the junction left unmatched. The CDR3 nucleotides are TGCAGCGTGGGGGGGGAGACCCAGTACTTC. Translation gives CSVGGETQYF.

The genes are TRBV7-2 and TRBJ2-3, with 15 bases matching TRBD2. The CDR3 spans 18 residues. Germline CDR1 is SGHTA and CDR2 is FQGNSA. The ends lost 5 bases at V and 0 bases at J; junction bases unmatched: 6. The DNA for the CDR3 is TGTGCCAGCAGCGGGGGGACTAGCGGGAGGACGAGCACAGATACGCAGTATTTT. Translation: CASSGGTSGRTSTDTQYF.

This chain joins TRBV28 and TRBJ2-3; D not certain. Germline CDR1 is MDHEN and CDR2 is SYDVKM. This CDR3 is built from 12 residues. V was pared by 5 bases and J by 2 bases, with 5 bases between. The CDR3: CASSSNTDTQYF. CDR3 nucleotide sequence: TGTGCCAGCAGTAGTAACACAGATACGCAGTATTTT.

CDR3 in DNA: TGTGCCAGTAGAAGGACAGGGGGCGTCTCTGAAGCTTTCTTT. Translating gives CASRRTGGVSEAFF. The chain uses TRBV19 and TRBJ1-1; TRBD1 matches at 11 bases. The junction had 6 bases not matched to a gene; V was cut back by 6 bases and J by 6 bases. The germline CDR1 and CDR2 sequences are LNHDA and SQIVND (reference sequence). This CDR3 region has 14 residues.

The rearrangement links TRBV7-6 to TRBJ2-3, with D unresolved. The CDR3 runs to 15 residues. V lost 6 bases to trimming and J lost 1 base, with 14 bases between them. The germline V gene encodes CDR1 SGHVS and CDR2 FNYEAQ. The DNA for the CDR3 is TGTGCCAGCAGTCGTCAGGTGACGGGCACAGATACGCAGTATTTT. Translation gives CASSRQVTGTDTQYF.

The CDR3 DNA follows: TGTGCCAGCAGCTTAGCTCCGAGGCGGATGCTCGTCGGCTACACCTTC. Protein product: CASSLAPRRMLVGYTF. The rearrangement uses TRBV11-2 and TRBJ1-2, with D unclear. Germline CDR1 is SGHAT and CDR2 is FQNNGV. The CDR3 is 16 amino acids. V lost 1 base and J 8 bases, leaving 20 bases between the germline ends.